This T cell receptor beta chain was retrieved from a study of cytotoxic CD8 clonotypes in ibrutinib-treated CLL. As for the study in general: After a median around eleven months on treatment (6 to 36), response samples were drawn.

Profiling relied on immunoSEQ multiplex PCR, and the TCRdb table lists in-frame clones only, not all of them. The data hold under 200,000 clones, with 70% to 85% observed a single time. In regard to this clone: Its target is not known.

General study results and limits: Public clonotypes proved infrequent, and on treatment they shrank or remained steady.

Deletions cut 1 base from V and 0 bases from J, with 4 bases between. CDR1 is MDHEN and CDR2 is SYDVKM in the germline V gene. This CDR3 has 14 residues. The sequence was collected from a human donor with chronic lymphocytic leukemia. The sequencing used PBMCs, collected after 24 months of ibrutinib treatment. This chain links TRBV28 with TRBJ1-5; D unresolved. CDR3 DNA sequence: TGTGCCAGCAGTTTATACCTTAGCAATCAGCCCCAGCATTTT. This sequence encodes CASSLYLSNQPQHF.